These 21 T cell receptor beta chains were all obtained from the same sample, sequenced in a study of blood T cell repertoires in COVID-19. Clones were sequenced by immunoSEQ multiplex PCR, and TCRdb holds only the in-frame ones, with some missing. The sample lists some 190,000 clones, roughly three quarters occurring once. Sequenced input: PBMCs or T cells enriched from blood (not recorded which). These receptors came from a woman aged 50 to 65 with acute COVID-19.

The rearrangement links TRBV18 to TRBJ1-1, with D possibly matching TRBD1 (5 bases). The CDR3 is 13 amino acids. CDR1 is KGHSH and CDR2 is LQKENI in the germline V gene. V gave up 3 bases and J gave up 2 bases, with 7 bases separating them. The DNA for the CDR3 is TGTGCCAGCTCACCGGACATAAACACTGAAGCTTTCTTT. Its protein product is CASSPDINTEAFF.

V and J are TRBV9 and TRBJ2-5; 9 bases agree with TRBD1. The V gene's germline CDR1 is SGDLS and CDR2 YYNGEE. J was trimmed by 2 bases and V by 3 bases; bases with no gene match: 2. The CDR3 spans 14 residues. CDR3 protein: CASSEGTGQETQYF. CDR3 DNA: TGTGCCAGCAGCGAGGGGACAGGGCAAGAGACCCAGTACTTC.

The chain combines TRBV5-6 with TRBJ1-2, with D uncertain. CDR3 size: 14 residues. Germline V gives CDR1 SGHDT, CDR2 YYEEEE. V lost 2 bases and J lost 6, with 14 bases in between. This CDR3 is CASSLQVRRDGYTF. The CDR3 DNA reads as TGTGCCAGCAGCTTACAAGTGAGGCGGGATGGCTACACCTTC.

The V call is TRBV6-5, the J call TRBJ2-3; tentatively, D is TRBD1 (6 bases). Trimming took off 2 bases at V and 3 bases at J, with 12 bases between the two ends. The CDR3 sequence is 15 residues long. CDR1 and CDR2 from the germline V gene are MNHEY and SVGAGI. Here the CDR3 reads CASSYGGFGTDTQYF. DNA for the CDR3: TGTGCCAGCAGTTACGGGGGCTTCGGAACAGATACGCAGTATTTT.

The CDR3 sequence: CASSLPGGPVYNEQFF. The CDR3 nucleotides are TGTGCCAGCAGCTTACCCGGGGGGCCGGTCTACAATGAGCAGTTCTTC. V and J are TRBV7-2 and TRBJ2-1; D is perhaps TRBD2 (7 bases). The V end was cut by 2 bases, the J end by 3 bases, with 14 bases between. From germline, CDR1 is SGHTA and CDR2 FQGNSA. This CDR3 comprises 16 residues. Looking up the rest from reference TRBV7-2 and TRBJ2-1 gives the full variable domain: GAGVSQSPSNKVTEKGKDVELRCDPISGHTALYWYRQSLGQGLEFLIYFQGNSAPDKSGLPSDRFSAERTGGSVSTLTIQRTQQEDSAVYLCASSLPGGPVYNEQFFGPGTRLTVL.

This chain links TRBV28 with TRBJ1-1, with TRBD1 as a possible D gene (5 bases). Germline V gene sequence: CDR1 MDHEN, CDR2 SYDVKM. This CDR3 contains 12 residues. The V gene lost 6 bases and the J gene lost 8 bases, with 13 bases spanning the gap. The CDR3 is CASRLSGGEAFF. DNA of the CDR3: TGTGCCAGCAGACTAAGTGGGGGGGAAGCTTTCTTT. The whole variable domain, filled in from reference TRBV28 and TRBJ1-1, reads DVKVTQSSRYLVKRTGEKVFLECVQDMDHENMFWYRQDPGLGLRLIYFSYDVKMKEKGDIPEGYSVSREKKERFSLILESASTNQTSMYLCASRLSGGEAFFGQGTRLTVV.

Worth noting for this clone: The same CDR3 can be traced to other DNA sequences in this sample. The chain recombines TRBV19 with TRBJ2-3, with 7 positions matching TRBD1. Trimming cost V 5 bases and J 2 bases; bases outside gene matches: 4. The CDR3 is made up of 14 amino acids. Germline V gives CDR1 LNHDA, CDR2 SQIVND (reference sequence). In DNA form, the CDR3 reads TGTGCCAGTAGTCCGGGACAGTTCACAGATACGCAGTATTTT. This translates into CASSPGQFTDTQYF.

The J gene is TRBJ2-1, the V gene TRBV9; 8 bases are a match to TRBD2. The V segment lost 3 bases and the J segment 9 bases; nucleotides outside the gene matches: 8. CDR1 is SGDLS and CDR2 is YYNGEE in the germline V gene. This CDR3 is 14 amino acids long. The CDR3 DNA sequence: TGTGCCAGCAGCGAGCCTAGCGGGTTCGGTGAGCAGTTCTTC. It is translated as CASSEPSGFGEQFF.

The chain uses TRBV28 and TRBJ1-2; weak D call: TRBD1 (5 bases). Deletions cut 3 bases from V and 7 bases from J, with 12 bases between. The length of the CDR3 is 13 residues. The germline V gene encodes CDR1 MDHEN and CDR2 SYDVKM. The CDR3 DNA reads TGTGCCAGCAGTTTGGGGCAGGTCTCTGGCTACACCTTC. It codes for CASSLGQVSGYTF.

This chain joins TRBV3-1 (or the pseudogene TRBV3-2) and TRBJ1-2; TRBD1 matches at 7 bases. Germline V gene lookup returns CDR1 LGHDT and CDR2 YNNKEL (reference sequence). Losses at the gene ends were 2 bases for V and 7 bases for J; bases not matched to a gene: 16. The CDR3 contains 17 residues. This CDR3 is CASSQYQGVQGMFGYTF. The CDR3 bases are TGTGCCAGCAGCCAATACCAAGGGGTACAGGGGATGTTTGGCTACACCTTC.

The V gene is TRBV19, the J gene TRBJ2-2; tentative D call: TRBD1 (6 bases). Germline CDR1 is LNHDA and CDR2 is SQIVND (reference sequence). Trimming took off 2 bases at V and 7 bases at J, with 8 bases between the two ends. This CDR3 has 13 amino acids. The CDR3 reads CASSIQGFGELFF. CDR3 DNA: TGTGCCAGTAGTATACAGGGGTTCGGGGAGCTGTTTTTT. The variable domain in full, completed from reference TRBV19 and TRBJ2-2, reads DGGITQSPKYLFRKEGQNVTLSCEQNLNHDAMYWYRQDPGQGLRLIYYSQIVNDFQKGDIAEGYSVSREKKESFPLTVTSAQKNPTAFYLCASSIQGFGELFFGEGSRLTVL.

This clone has a single count. J is TRBJ1-4 and V is TRBV7-9; weak D call: TRBD1 (5 bases). V was trimmed by 4 bases and J by 2 bases, leaving 11 bases between them. Germline CDR1 and CDR2: SEHNR and FQNEAQ (reference sequence). The CDR3 has 15 amino acids. This CDR3 reads CASSSGGGTNEKLFF. CDR3 DNA: TGTGCCAGCAGCTCGGGGGGAGGGACTAATGAAAAACTGTTTTTT.

The rearrangement links TRBV5-6 to TRBJ2-5; 9 nucleotides agree with TRBD2. This CDR3 comprises 15 residues. V shed 4 bases, J shed 1 base, and the junction held 5 bases outside the gene matches. Germline values: CDR1 SGHDT, CDR2 YYEEEE. This CDR3 is CASSRQTSGQETQYF. Written as DNA, the CDR3 is TGTGCCAGCAGCCGACAGACTAGCGGCCAAGAGACCCAGTACTTC.

The CDR3 region has the DNA TGTGCCAGCAGCTTGGAGCAGGGGGCTCGTAAGATGAACACTGAAGCTTTCTTT. Protein sequence: CASSLEQGARKMNTEAFF. J is TRBJ1-1 and V is TRBV5-8, with 8 bases matching TRBD1. CDR1 and CDR2 from the germline V gene are SGHTS and YDEGEE. This CDR3 contains 18 residues. Trimming took 0 bases from V and 0 from J; bases not matched to a gene: 10.

This clone was detected only once. This chain joins TRBV6-2 or TRBV6-3 and TRBJ1-5; TRBD1 is a possible D gene (5 bases). The length of the CDR3 is 15 residues. V was trimmed by 3 bases and J by 3 bases, leaving 12 bases between them. Germline values: CDR1 MNHEY, CDR2 SVGEGT. Written as DNA, the CDR3 is TGTGCCAGCAGTTATGCGGGGGGAGCCAATCAGCCCCAGCATTTT. This encodes CASSYAGGANQPQHF.

This clone was picked up one time. The chain has TRBV5-4 and TRBJ2-5, with D tentatively TRBD2 (6 bases). The ends were cut back, 3 bases at V and 14 bases at J, with 20 bases in the middle. This CDR3 has 13 amino acids. The germline gives CDR1 SGHNT, CDR2 YYREEE (reference sequence). CDR3 amino acids: CASSYRETRRLYF. The CDR3 DNA follows: TGTGCCAGCAGCTACCGGGAGACTCGCCGGTTATACTTC.

V is TRBV6-6 and J is TRBJ1-1; 7 positions agree with TRBD1. Germline CDR1 and CDR2: MNHNY and SVGAGI (reference sequence). This CDR3 has 17 residues. Trimming removed 6 bases from V and 4 bases from J; junction bases left unmatched: 17. The CDR3: CASRRRPFQGDGTEAFF. The DNA for the CDR3 is TGTGCCAGCAGACGAAGACCTTTTCAGGGGGATGGCACTGAAGCTTTCTTT.

The chain joins TRBV18 to TRBJ1-4; D is perhaps TRBD1 (6 bases). Per germline, CDR1 KGHSH and CDR2 LQKENI. Trimming removed 5 bases at V and 7 bases at J, with 17 bases between. This CDR3 region has 15 residues. In DNA form, the CDR3 reads TGTGCCAGCTCAGCCGGCGGGGGGCGCGGTGAAAAACTGTTTTTT. Translated: CASSAGGGRGEKLFF.

J is TRBJ2-1 and V is TRBV5-1, with TRBD2 matching over 9 bases. V lost 3 bases to trimming and J lost 5 bases; unmatched junction nucleotides: 6. The CDR3 runs to 15 residues. The germline V gene encodes CDR1 SGHRS and CDR2 YFSETQ. The CDR3 bases are TGCGCCAGCAGCTATGGCGGGGGGGAAAACAATGAGCAGTTCTTC. Its protein is CASSYGGGENNEQFF.

This chain's CDR3 is CASSLSVQGGQPQHF. For the CDR3, the DNA is TGTGCCAGCAGCTTAAGTGTTCAGGGGGGCCAGCCCCAGCATTTT. This chain links TRBV11-2 with TRBJ1-5; 7 nucleotides line up with TRBD1. The J segment lost 7 bases and the V segment lost 2 bases, leaving 8 bases of the junction unmatched. CDR1 SGHAT and CDR2 FQNNGV come from the germline V gene. This CDR3 comprises 15 residues.

This clone was counted a few times. The chain carries TRBV5-1 and TRBJ2-5, with a possible D match to TRBD2 (5 bases). Germline lookup yields CDR1 SGHRS and CDR2 YFSETQ. The V and J ends lost 4 bases and 1 base respectively, with 14 bases between them. This CDR3 spans 15 amino acids. This CDR3 is CASSLGRASQETQYF. The CDR3 nucleotides read TGCGCCAGCAGCCTTGGGCGGGCGTCCCAAGAGACCCAGTACTTC.